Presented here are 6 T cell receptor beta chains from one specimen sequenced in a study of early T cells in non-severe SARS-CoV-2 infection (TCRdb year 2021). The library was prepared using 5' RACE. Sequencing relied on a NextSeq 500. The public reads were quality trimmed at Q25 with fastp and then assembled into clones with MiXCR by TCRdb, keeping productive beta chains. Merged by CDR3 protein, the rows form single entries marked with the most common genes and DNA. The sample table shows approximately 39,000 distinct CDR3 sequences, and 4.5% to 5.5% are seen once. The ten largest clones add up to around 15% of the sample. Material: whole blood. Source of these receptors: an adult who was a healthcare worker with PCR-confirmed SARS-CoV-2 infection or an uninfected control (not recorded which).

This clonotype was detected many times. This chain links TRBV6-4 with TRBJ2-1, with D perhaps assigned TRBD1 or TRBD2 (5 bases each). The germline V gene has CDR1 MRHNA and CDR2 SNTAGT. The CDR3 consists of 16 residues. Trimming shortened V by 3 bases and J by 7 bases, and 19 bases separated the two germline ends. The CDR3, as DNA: TGTGCCAGCAGTGAACAGCCTGGGGGATATTGGAATGAGCAGTTCTTC. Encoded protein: CASSEQPGGYWNEQFF.

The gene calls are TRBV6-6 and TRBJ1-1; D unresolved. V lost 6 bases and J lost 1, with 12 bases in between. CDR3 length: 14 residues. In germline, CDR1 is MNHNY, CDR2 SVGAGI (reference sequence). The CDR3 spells CASRPVRGNTEAFF. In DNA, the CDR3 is TGTGCCAGCAGGCCAGTTCGGGGGAACACTGAAGCTTTCTTT.

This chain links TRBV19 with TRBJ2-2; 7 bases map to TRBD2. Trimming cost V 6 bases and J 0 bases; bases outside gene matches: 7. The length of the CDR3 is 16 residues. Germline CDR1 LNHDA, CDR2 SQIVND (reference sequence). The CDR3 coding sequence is TGTGCCAGTAGGCAGCTAGCGGCTCCGAACACCGGGGAGCTGTTTTTT. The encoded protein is CASRQLAAPNTGELFF.

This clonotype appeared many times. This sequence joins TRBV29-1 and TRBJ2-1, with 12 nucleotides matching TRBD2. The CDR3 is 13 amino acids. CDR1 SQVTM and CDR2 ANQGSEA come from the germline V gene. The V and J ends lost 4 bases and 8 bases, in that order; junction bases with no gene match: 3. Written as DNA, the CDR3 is TGCAGCGTTGCTAGCGGGGGGGGCGATGAGCAGTTCTTC. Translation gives CSVASGGGDEQFF.

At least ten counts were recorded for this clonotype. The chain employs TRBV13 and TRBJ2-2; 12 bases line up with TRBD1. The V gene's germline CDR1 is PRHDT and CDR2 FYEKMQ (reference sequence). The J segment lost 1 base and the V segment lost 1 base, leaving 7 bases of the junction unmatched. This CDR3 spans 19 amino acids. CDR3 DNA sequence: TGTGCCAGCAGCTTAGACGGGACAGGGGGCTCAGGGAACACCGGGGAGCTGTTTTTT. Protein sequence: CASSLDGTGGSGNTGELFF.

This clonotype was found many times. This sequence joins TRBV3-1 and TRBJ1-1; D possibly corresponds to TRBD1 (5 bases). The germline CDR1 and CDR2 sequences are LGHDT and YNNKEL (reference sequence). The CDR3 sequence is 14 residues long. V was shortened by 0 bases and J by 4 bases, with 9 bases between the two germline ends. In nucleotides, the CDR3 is TGTGCCAGCAGCCAAGAGGGGGATGGCACTGAAGCTTTCTTT. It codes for CASSQEGDGTEAFF.